This TCR beta chain emerged from a study of T cell repertoires in cytomegalovirus infection. To note about this clonotype: Its antigen is unidentified.

With 6 bases clipped from V and 3 bases from J, the junction kept 5 bases outside the gene matches. CDR3 length equals 16 residues. CDR1 and CDR2 from the germline V gene are SEHNR and FQNEAQ (reference sequence). TCRdb called the reads again in MiXCR, with one record for every CDR3 protein. Here the sample spans approximately 770,000 distinct CDR3 sequences, about 28% being singletons. The sequence was collected from a human donor in good health (CMV status not recorded). Some clones in this sample may be carry-over from other donors' samples. This specimen was cultured CD8+ T cells from PBMCs, taken from culture after CMV antigen stimulation. The V gene is TRBV7-9, the J gene TRBJ2-1; 13 bases line up with TRBD2. The CDR3 nucleotides read TGTGCCAGCAGAAGGACTAGCGGGGGCCTCTACAATGAGCAGTTCTTC. Translated: CASRRTSGGLYNEQFF.